Following are 9 T cell receptor beta chains from one sample sequenced in a study of blood T cells in healthy people across ages (dated by TCRdb to the mid-2010s). Library preparation was by 5' RACE. Sequencing instrument: Illumina HiSeq 2500. A second PCR of roughly 6 to 11 cycles was performed with a sample-barcoded 5' primer and a J-beta primer mix. Clones were called with MiXCR by TCRdb after fastp trimmed the public reads at Q25, and only in-frame beta chains were retained. Every entry covers one CDR3 protein and lists the most common genes and DNA from its rows. The sample table lists about 1.4 million distinct CDR3 sequences, roughly 60% of them with a count of one. The ten largest clonotypes hold 6.5% to 8.5% of the sample. The specimen was blood. These receptors were taken from a man aged 18 to 30 in good health.

This chain links TRBV4-2 with TRBJ2-1; 14 positions match TRBD2. The CDR3 runs to 18 residues. Trimming took 4 bases from V and 2 from J; bases not matched to a gene: 7. Germline loops: CDR1 LGHNA, CDR2 YNFKEQ. The CDR3 sequence is CASSPGLAGGQPYNEQFF. CDR3 nucleotide sequence: TGTGCCAGCAGCCCCGGACTAGCGGGGGGCCAACCCTACAATGAGCAGTTCTTC.

The chain uses TRBV28 and TRBJ2-7; possible D gene TRBD1, 6 bases. Germline-derived CDR1 and CDR2 are MDHEN and SYDVKM. CDR3 length equals 15 residues. The V and J ends lost 7 bases and 4 bases respectively, with 20 bases between them. DNA for the CDR3: TGTGCCAGCATGACACAGGGAGATGGGAAGTACGAGCAGTACTTC. This encodes CASMTQGDGKYEQYF.

CDR3 nucleotides: TGCAGCGTTGGGCCCCGGTCAACTAATGAAAAACTGTTTTTT. Protein product: CSVGPRSTNEKLFF. V and J are TRBV29-1 and TRBJ1-4; D gene uncertain. V was trimmed by 4 bases and J by 0 bases, leaving 9 bases between them. This CDR3 is built from 14 residues. Germline V gene sequence: CDR1 SQVTM, CDR2 ANQGSEA.

This clonotype was counted only a few times. The V call is TRBV20-1, the J call TRBJ2-7; TRBD2 matches at 10 bases. Germline CDR1 is DFQATT and CDR2 is SNEGSKA (reference sequence). The CDR3 loop spans 16 amino acids. V shed 5 bases, J shed 6 bases, and the junction held 16 bases outside the gene matches. The CDR3 nucleotides are TGCAGTGCTGCCGGATCCCAGAAGCGGGAGGGCAGCGAGCAGTACTTC. Translation: CSAAGSQKREGSEQYF.

This clonotype was detected many times. The chain joins TRBV7-8 to TRBJ2-3, with 7 positions matching TRBD1. The CDR3 loop spans 15 amino acids. V shed 4 bases and J 6 bases; nucleotides not matched to a gene: 10. CDR1 and CDR2 (germline): SGHVS, FQNEAQ. The CDR3 region is CASSSPGQYVDTQYF. The CDR3 nucleotides are TGTGCCAGCAGCTCCCCGGGACAGTATGTGGATACGCAGTATTTT.

The rearrangement joins TRBV3-1 to TRBJ2-5; D unclear. This CDR3 region has 17 residues. V gave up 0 bases and J gave up 0 bases, with 14 bases separating them. CDR1 is LGHDT, CDR2 YNNKEL, per germline (reference sequence). CDR3 sequence reads: CASSQEDLTLYQETQYF. CDR3 nucleotide sequence: TGTGCCAGCAGCCAAGAGGATCTGACTTTGTACCAAGAGACCCAGTACTTC.

A note on this clonotype: Just one base apart from a much larger clone, this may be a read error. The chain carries TRBV7-9 and TRBJ2-6; 8 bases align to TRBD1. J was trimmed by 3 bases and V by 5 bases; bases with no gene match: 0. The CDR3 spans 14 residues. CDR1 is SEHNR, CDR2 FQNEAQ, per germline (reference sequence). CDR3 nucleotide sequence: TGTGCCAGCAGCGACAGGGGTGGGGCCAACGTCCTGACTTTC. It is translated as CASSDRGGANVLTF.

In this sample, this clonotype turned up a few times. V usage is TRBV27 and J usage is TRBJ1-6; 7 nucleotides match TRBD1. V lost 5 bases to trimming and J lost 7 bases; unmatched junction nucleotides: 5. The germline V gene has CDR1 MNHEY and CDR2 SMNVEV (reference sequence). The CDR3 has 14 amino acids. CDR3 sequence: CASSPGDSNSPLHF. The DNA of the CDR3 is TGTGCCAGCAGTCCGGGGGACAGCAATTCACCCCTCCACTTT.

The rearrangement joins TRBV4-2 to TRBJ2-4, with D unclear. V lost 0 bases to trimming and J lost 5 bases, with 8 bases between them. This CDR3 has 14 residues. Germline loops: CDR1 LGHNA, CDR2 YNFKEQ. The chain's CDR3 is CASSQDLLENIQYF. CDR3 sequence (DNA): TGTGCCAGCAGCCAAGATCTTCTGGAAAACATTCAGTACTTC.